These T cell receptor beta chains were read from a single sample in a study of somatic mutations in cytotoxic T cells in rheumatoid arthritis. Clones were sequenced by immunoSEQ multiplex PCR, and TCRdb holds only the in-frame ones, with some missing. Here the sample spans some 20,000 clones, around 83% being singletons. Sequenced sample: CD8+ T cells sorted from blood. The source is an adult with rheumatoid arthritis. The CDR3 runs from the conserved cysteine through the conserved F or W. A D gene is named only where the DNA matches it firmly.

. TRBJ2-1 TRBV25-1 CASSESSFVREQFF
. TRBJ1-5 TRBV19 CASSIGLINQPQHF
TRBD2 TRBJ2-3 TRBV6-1 CASGGLAGGTDTQYF
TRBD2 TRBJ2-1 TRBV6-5 CASISVAGVGNEQFF
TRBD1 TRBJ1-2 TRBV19 CASRTDRGYGYTF
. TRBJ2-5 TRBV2 CASSEALGETQYF
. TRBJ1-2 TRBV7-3 CASSLNSGVNGYTF
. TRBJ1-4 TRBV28 CASSLWGSSNEKLFF
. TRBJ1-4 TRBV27 CASSLLPGNEKLFF
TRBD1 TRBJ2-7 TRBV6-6 CASSQTGGRYEQYF
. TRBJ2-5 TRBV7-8 CASRYGETQYF
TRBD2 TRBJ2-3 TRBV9 CASSVEAGASTDTQYF
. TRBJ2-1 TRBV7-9 CASTNQGAANNEQFF
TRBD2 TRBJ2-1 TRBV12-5 CASGWGAGLAGRRSYNEQFF
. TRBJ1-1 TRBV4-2 CASSQDSGTEAFF
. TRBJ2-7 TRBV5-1 CASSYQGYEQYF